These 28 T cell receptor delta chains originate from one sample sequenced in a study of gamma-delta T cells after stem cell transplantation (dated by TCRdb to about 2016). Library prep was done by RT-PCR. The sequencer was an Illumina MiSeq. With CATT, TCRdb called clones again from the public reads; duplicate DNA rows were later joined. The sample table records about 1,500 delta-chain clones; around a fifth of these occur just once. The top ten clones comprise about two fifths of the sample. Sequenced: gamma-delta T cells. All receptors derive from a human donor. It is not recorded whose cells these are; they may come from a transplant donor.

By sample fraction, this clone is medium-sized. Only one base separates this from a far larger clonotype, so it likely reflects a read error. Additional DNA sequences in this sample encode the identical CDR3. The CDR3 bases are TGTGCCCTTGGGTCCCCGAAAACCCTTATCCTGATCAAAGCTTTGACAGCACAACTCTTCTTT. It yields the protein CALGSPKTLILIKALTAQLFF. This chain uses TRDV1 with TRDJ2; no definite D call. This CDR3 region has 21 residues. Germline CDR1 TSWWSYY, CDR2 QGS.

This clone came up a few times. A read error may be the cause here, since a much bigger clone is one base away. Other nucleotide sequences in the sample specify the same CDR3. V gene TRDV2 combines with J gene TRDJ1; 13 positions match TRDD3. The CDR3 contains 19 residues. CDR1 and CDR2 from the germline V gene are GEAIGNYY and EKD. This CDR3 reads CACDSLLGDTQEDTDKLIF. The CDR3 DNA is TGTGCCTGTGACTCACTACTGGGGGATACGCAAGAGGACACTGATAAACTCATCTTT.

This clone has a handful of counts. The chain carries TRDV2 and TRDJ1, with 13 bases aligning to TRDD3. The V gene's germline CDR1 is GEAIGNYY and CDR2 EKD. This CDR3 is built from 19 residues. V lost 2 bases, J lost 0 bases, and 11 bases stayed unmatched. CDR3 protein: CACDSVGVLGDTDTDKLIF. The DNA of the CDR3 is TGTGCCTGTGACAGTGTGGGGGTACTGGGGGATACGGACACCGATAAACTCATCTTT.

This clone was seen a few times. This probably arose from a read error, given a far larger clone one base away. Distinct nucleotide sequences in the sample also encode this CDR3. This chain connects TRDV2 to TRDJ1; D is possibly TRDD1 (6 bases). The V end was cut by 3 bases, the J end by 3 bases, with 40 bases between. The germline V gene encodes CDR1 GEAIGNYY and CDR2 EKD. This CDR3 region has 23 residues. Here the CDR3 reads CACDLVGGYGDLEIPLESDKLIF. The CDR3 region has the DNA TGTGCCTGTGACCTCGTAGGAGGATATGGGGACCTTGAAATACCCTTAGAATCCGATAAACTCATCTTT.

In its sample, this clone ranks as medium-sized. The chain couples TRDV2 to TRDJ3, with 11 bases fitting TRDD3. The CDR3 loop spans 19 amino acids. V gave up 3 bases and J gave up 0 bases; unmatched junction bases: 6. Per germline, CDR1 GEAIGNYY and CDR2 EKD. The CDR3 is CACDGVLGDSSWDTRQMFF. CDR3 in DNA: TGTGCCTGTGACGGAGTACTGGGGGATAGCTCCTGGGACACCCGACAGATGTTTTTC.

This clone was seen a few times. This may stem from a read error, because a much larger clone lies one nucleotide away. This rearrangement joins TRDV2 to TRDJ1; the match to TRDD3 covers 13 bases. The length of the CDR3 is 20 residues. CDR1 is GEAIGNYY and CDR2 is EKD in the germline V gene. CDR3 amino acids: CACDTLGLGDTALYTDKPIF. For the CDR3, the DNA is TGTGCCTGTGACACCCTGGGACTGGGGGATACGGCCTTGTACACCGATAAACCCATCTTT.

This clone was detected only a few times. V usage is TRDV2 and J usage is TRDJ1; 10 bases line up with TRDD3. The V gene end was trimmed by 0 bases and the J gene end by 0 bases; junction bases not matched to a gene: 12. Per germline, CDR1 GEAIGNYY and CDR2 EKD. The CDR3 spans 19 residues. CDR3 bases: TGTGCCTGTGACACCGTTCAAGTAGGTGGGGGATACCACACCGATAAACTCATCTTT. This sequence encodes CACDTVQVGGGYHTDKLIF.

This chain uses TRDV2 with TRDJ1, with D maybe TRDD3 (5 bases). V dropped 0 bases and J dropped 0 bases, with 16 bases sitting between them. Looked up from germline, CDR1 is GEAIGNYY and CDR2 is EKD. CDR3 length equals 17 residues. The CDR3 spells CACDTGSPRGYTDKLIF. CDR3 nucleotides: TGTGCCTGTGACACCGGATCGCCGCGGGGGTACACCGATAAACTCATCTTT.

In regard to this clone: A far larger clone is one base from this, pointing to a likely read error. This chain joins TRDV2 and TRDJ1; a possible D gene is TRDD3 (5 bases). This CDR3 comprises 14 residues. V was cut by 3 bases and J by 0 bases, with 10 bases left in between. Germline CDR1 GEAIGNYY, CDR2 EKD. The CDR3 nucleotides read TGTGCCTGTGACCTACTGGAGGACACCGATAAACTCATCTTT. It specifies CACDLLEDTDKLIF.

This clone was detected a few times. With only one base between it and a far larger clone, this is likely a read error. The chain links TRDV1 to TRDJ2; TRDD3 matches at 10 bases. This CDR3 has 25 residues. V shed 4 bases and J 0 bases; nucleotides not matched to a gene: 29. The germline CDR1 and CDR2 sequences are TSWWSYY and QGS. The CDR3 DNA sequence: TGTGCTCTTGGGGGGGCCTCCCTACCGCCCCTGGGGGGCTGGGGGATAAAAGCTTTGACAGCACAACTCTTCTTT. It codes for CALGGASLPPLGGWGIKALTAQLFF.

The rearrangement uses TRDV2 and TRDJ2; TRDD3 matches at 11 bases. Germline V gene data show CDR1 as GEAIGNYY and CDR2 as EKD. The CDR3 has 18 residues. Losses at the gene ends were 3 bases for V and 0 bases for J; bases not matched to a gene: 8. The CDR3 DNA reads TGTGCCTGTGACTCCGTACTGGGGGATAAGACTTTGACAGCACAACTCTTCTTT. This translates into CACDSVLGDKTLTAQLFF.

The chain couples TRDV2 to TRDJ1, with 12 positions matching TRDD3. Germline CDR1 is GEAIGNYY and CDR2 is EKD. The CDR3 covers 17 residues. The V gene end was trimmed by 3 bases and the J gene end by 2 bases; junction bases not matched to a gene: 9. CDR3 amino acids: CACDAVLGDTTTDKLIF. DNA of the CDR3: TGTGCCTGTGACGCCGTACTGGGGGATACCACTACCGATAAACTCATCTTT.

This clone was counted a single time. V and J are TRDV2 and TRDJ1; weak D call: TRDD3 (6 bases). With 0 bases removed from V and 7 bases from J, the gap between germline ends came to 14 bases. CDR1 is GEAIGNYY and CDR2 is EKD in the germline V gene. This CDR3 spans 14 amino acids. CDR3: CACDTVGIRGKLIF. Written as DNA, the CDR3 is TGTGCCTGTGACACCGTAGGGATAAGAGGTAAACTCATCTTT.

By proportion, this clone is large. Within the sample, other DNA sequences also encode this same CDR3. The chain has TRDV2 and TRDJ1; 13 nucleotides match TRDD3. The germline gives CDR1 GEAIGNYY, CDR2 EKD. V was clipped by 3 bases and J by 0 bases; unmatched bases: 12. There are 19 residues in the CDR3. CDR3 sequence reads: CACDSLLGDTQEDTDKLIF. The CDR3, as DNA: TGTGCCTGTGACTCACTACTGGGGGATACGCAAGAGGACACCGATAAACTCATCTTT.

The CDR3 here is CALGELGFPGGSSSWDTRQMFF. CDR3 nucleotides: TGTGCTCTTGGGGAACTAGGCTTCCCTGGGGGTTCCAGCTCCTGGGACACCCGACAGATGTTTTTC. J is TRDJ3 and V is TRDV1; 7 nucleotides match TRDD3. The germline CDR1 and CDR2 sequences are TSWWSYY and QGS. The CDR3 totals 22 residues. V shed 0 bases, J shed 0 bases, and the junction held 14 bases outside the gene matches.

The chain is built from TRDV2 and TRDJ3, with 11 bases aligning to TRDD3. Trimming removed 3 bases from V and 6 bases from J; junction bases left unmatched: 12. This CDR3 has 19 amino acids. Per germline, CDR1 GEAIGNYY and CDR2 EKD. CDR3 sequence reads: CACDAAPVLGDKDTRQMFF. The DNA of the CDR3 is TGTGCCTGTGACGCCGCTCCTGTACTGGGGGATAAGGACACCCGACAGATGTTTTTC.

The V call is TRDV2, the J call TRDJ1; 10 nucleotides match TRDD3. This CDR3 region has 16 residues. J gave up 0 bases and V 6 bases, and 9 bases lay outside the gene matches. Germline loops: CDR1 GEAIGNYY, CDR2 EKD. This CDR3 is CACSLLGDRDTDKLIF. The DNA of the CDR3 is TGTGCCTGTTCATTACTGGGGGATCGGGACACCGATAAACTCATCTTT.

This clone is medium-sized by share. A far larger clone is only one base removed, so a read error is likely. V gene TRDV2 combines with J gene TRDJ1; weak D call: TRDD1 (6 bases). Germline V gene data show CDR1 as GEAIGNYY and CDR2 as EKD. The CDR3 sequence is 23 residues long. The ends were cut back, 3 bases at V and 3 bases at J, with 40 bases in the middle. The DNA for the CDR3 is TGTGCCTGTGACCTCGTAGGAGGATATGTGGACCTCGAAATACCCTTAGAATCCGATAAACTCATCTTT. Its translation is CACDLVGGYVDLEIPLESDKLIF.

The gene calls are TRDV2 and TRDJ1, with 11 bases identical to TRDD3. V lost 1 base and J lost 1; bases outside the gene matches: 10. CDR1 is GEAIGNYY, CDR2 EKD, per germline. The length of the CDR3 is 18 residues. CDR3 amino acids: CACDTIGLGDKGTDKLIF. In DNA, the CDR3 is TGTGCCTGTGACACGATCGGACTGGGGGATAAGGGCACCGATAAACTCATCTTT.

This chain joins TRDV2 and TRDJ1, with TRDD3 matching over 8 bases. The V segment lost 0 bases and the J segment 0 bases; nucleotides outside the gene matches: 14. This CDR3 has 19 amino acids. CDR1 is GEAIGNYY, CDR2 EKD, per germline. The CDR3, as DNA: TGTGCCTGTGACACCCCTGACTGGGGGCTACCAGAGTACACCGATAAACTCATCTTT. Translating it yields CACDTPDWGLPEYTDKLIF.

Here the CDR3 reads CALGEQSPIFYSVQGADKLIF. As DNA, the CDR3 is TGTGCTCTTGGGGAACAAAGTCCTATCTTCTATTCCGTCCAGGGGGCCGATAAACTCATCTTT. This sequence joins TRDV1 and TRDJ1; D possibly matches TRDD2 or TRDD3 (5 bases each). Looked up from germline, CDR1 is TSWWSYY and CDR2 is QGS. V lost 1 base and J lost 3, with 30 bases in between. This CDR3 contains 21 residues.

This clone is labeled as medium-sized. This sequence is one base from a far larger clone and is likely a read error. V usage is TRDV2 and J usage is TRDJ1; D is possibly TRDD1 (6 bases). V was pared by 3 bases and J by 3 bases, with 40 bases between. Germline loops: CDR1 GEAIGNYY, CDR2 EKD. The CDR3 totals 23 residues. CDR3 nucleotide sequence: TGTGCCTGTGACCTCGTAGGAGGATATGGGGACCTCGAAATACCCTTAGAAGCCGATAAACTCATCTTT. Translated, it gives CACDLVGGYGDLEIPLEADKLIF.

A remark on this clone: This may come from a read error, since a much larger clone is one base off. The chain employs TRDV2 and TRDJ1, with D unclear. V dropped 4 bases and J dropped 0 bases, with 8 bases sitting between them. Germline CDR1 GEAIGNYY, CDR2 EKD. CDR3 length equals 13 residues. CDR3 sequence: CACEMLYTDKLIF. CDR3 nucleotide sequence: TGTGCCTGTGAAATGTTGTACACCGATAAACTCATCTTT.

This clone was seen more than once but under ten times. In DNA form, the CDR3 reads TGTGCCTGTGACACATTGGGCCTAGGGGAAACGGTGAACACCGATAAACTCATCTTT. The encoded protein is CACDTLGLGETVNTDKLIF. The chain employs TRDV2 and TRDJ1; weak D call: TRDD3 (5 bases). Trimming took 1 base from V and 0 from J, leaving 23 bases between them. The CDR3 runs 19 residues. Per the germline V gene, CDR1 is GEAIGNYY and CDR2 is EKD.

The rearrangement uses TRDV2 and TRDJ1, with TRDD3 matching 13 bases. The CDR3 is 17 amino acids. Trimming cost V 3 bases and J 1 base; bases outside gene matches: 7. Germline V gene data show CDR1 as GEAIGNYY and CDR2 as EKD. The CDR3 nucleotides are TGTGCCTGTGACCCGATACTGGGGGATACGAGCACCGATAAACTCATCTTT. This encodes CACDPILGDTSTDKLIF.

Turning to this clone: TCRdb lists the protein of a much larger clone for this DNA, which differs at residue 6, so this is likely a read error; the protein given here is translated from the DNA itself. V and J are TRDV2 and TRDJ3, with D maybe TRDD3 (5 bases). The CDR3 spans 21 residues. Between the trimmed V and J ends, which lost 0 bases and 0 bases, there was a span of 20 bases. Germline CDR1 reads GEAIGNYY; CDR2 reads EKD. CDR3 amino acids: CACDTTGSRGPSSWDTRQMFF. As DNA, the CDR3 is TGTGCCTGTGACACCACGGGATCCCGTGGACCGAGCTCCTGGGACACCCGACAGATGTTTTTC.

Comments on this clone: A much more abundant neighbour one base away suggests this may be a read error. The chain employs TRDV2 and TRDJ1; TRDD3 matches 7 bases. This CDR3 has 16 residues. Per the germline V gene, CDR1 is GEAIGNYY and CDR2 is EKD. Trimming at V came to 2 bases and at J to 1 base, leaving 9 bases not matched to a gene. The CDR3 region is CACDSLLGVPTDKLIF. CDR3 nucleotide sequence: TGTGCCTGTGACAGTTTGCTGGGGGTGCCCACCGATAAACTCATCTTT.

This clone is medium-sized within its sample. CDR3 nucleotide sequence: TGTGCCTGTGACACCGTTGCCCGGATTGGGGGACCTACGTACACCGATAAACTCATCTTT. Protein: CACDTVARIGGPTYTDKLIF. The chain recombines TRDV2 with TRDJ1, with 7 bases aligning to TRDD3. Per the germline V gene, CDR1 is GEAIGNYY and CDR2 is EKD. J lost 0 bases, V lost 0 bases, and 18 bases had no gene match. The length of the CDR3 is 20 residues.